This T cell receptor beta chain was sequenced in a study of T cell responses to AZD1222 COVID-19 vaccine. Study background: Second doses were pooled across both intervals (about 4 or about 12 weeks).

Worth noting for this clone: Its specificity is unknown.

The table came from immunoSEQ multiplex PCR; TCRdb's copy has only in-frame clones and leaves some out. The sample consists of 100,000 to 150,000 clones, approximately 88% of them appearing once. The study's findings and limits: The study found vaccine-associated CD4 TCRs spanning spike, dominant at 160-218 and 743-854. Nearly half of spike-specific TCRs reportedly target variant regions that are unmutated in the B.1.351 and B.1.1.7 variants. There were repertoire samples only from the period after the peak T cell response.

Germline loops: CDR1 SEHNR, CDR2 FQNEAQ (reference sequence). The CDR3 consists of 14 residues. V was shortened by 5 bases and J by 8 bases, with 15 bases between the two germline ends. The source of this sequence is an adult in good health. V and J are TRBV7-9 and TRBJ1-4, with D maybe TRBD1 (5 bases). The specimen was peripheral blood, collected on day 0 of AZD1222 vaccination. CDR3 amino acids: CASSRTWGEEKLFF. CDR3 coding DNA: TGTGCCAGCAGCCGGACGTGGGGGGAGGAAAAACTGTTTTTT.